The 23 T cell receptor beta chains below come from one sample, sequenced in a study of blood T cell repertoires in COVID-19 (dated by TCRdb to 2020 to 2022). The library relied on the immunoSEQ multiplex PCR assay. TCRdb obtained this table from immuneACCESS and retained in-frame rearrangements with V and J assigned. These tables miss some clones; where compared with another copy, unresolved V genes account for less than half of the shortfall, and the remainder is unexplained. Within this sample are about 320,000 clones, with more than 90% of them counted one time only. Of the sample, about 2.4% falls within the top ten clones. Sequences were obtained from PBMCs or T cells enriched from blood (not recorded which). Receptors were obtained from a man aged 60 to 69 who had recovered from COVID-19.

In its sample, this clone was seen a few times. The rearrangement uses TRBV11-2 and TRBJ2-3; perhaps TRBD1 as D (5 bases). V was trimmed by 4 bases and J by 2 bases, leaving 10 bases between them. Germline assignment: CDR1 SGHAT and CDR2 FQNNGV. This CDR3 has 14 residues. CDR3 DNA sequence: TGTGCCAGCAGCTCCTCCAGGGTCACAGATACGCAGTATTTT. This translates into CASSSSRVTDTQYF.

CDR3 sequence reads: CATSDFNRGHYGYTF. DNA of the CDR3: TGTGCCACCAGTGATTTTAACAGGGGGCATTATGGCTACACCTTC. V gene TRBV24-1 combines with J gene TRBJ1-2, with 9 bases lining up with TRBD1. Germline V CDR1 and CDR2: KGHDR, SFDVKD. V lost 1 base to trimming and J lost 5 bases; unmatched junction nucleotides: 4. The CDR3 is 15 residues long.

The genes are TRBV6-6 and TRBJ1-3; D possibly corresponds to TRBD1 (5 bases). V shed 6 bases and J shed 0 bases, with 15 bases lying between them. Germline CDR1 MNHNY, CDR2 SVGAGI (reference sequence). The CDR3 is 16 amino acids. CDR3 sequence reads: CASSRPGGSSGNTIYF. CDR3 sequence (DNA): TGTGCCAGCAGCCGCCCCGGGGGAAGCTCTGGAAACACCATATATTTT.

V and J are TRBV7-6 and TRBJ2-7; TRBD1 matches 8 bases. V was clipped by 5 bases and J by 3 bases; unmatched bases: 9. From germline, CDR1 is SGHVS and CDR2 FNYEAQ. There are 15 residues in the CDR3. CDR3: CASSTRTGKNYEQYF. In DNA, the CDR3 is TGTGCCAGCAGCACCCGGACAGGGAAAAACTACGAGCAGTACTTC.

This clone was seen a single time. V and J are TRBV5-8 and TRBJ2-2; 7 nucleotides line up with TRBD2. This CDR3 has 14 amino acids. Germline V gene data show CDR1 as SGHTS and CDR2 as YDEGEE. Trimming took 4 bases from V and 6 from J; bases not matched to a gene: 6. The CDR3 coding sequence is TGTGCCAGCAGCACAGCGGGGAGACCCGGGGAGCTGTTTTTT. Protein sequence: CASSTAGRPGELFF.

The chain is built from TRBV24-1 and TRBJ2-5, with a weak D call TRBD1 (6 bases). With 4 bases removed from V and 3 bases from J, the gap between germline ends came to 14 bases. This CDR3 comprises 15 residues. Germline V gene lookup returns CDR1 KGHDR and CDR2 SFDVKD. This CDR3 reads CATSEDRTGKETQYF. The CDR3 region has the DNA TGTGCCACCAGTGAAGACAGGACCGGGAAAGAGACCCAGTACTTC.

The genes are TRBV5-4 and TRBJ2-2, with 7 bases matching TRBD1. With V trimmed by 4 bases and J by 0 bases, 3 bases remained unmatched. CDR1 is SGHNT and CDR2 is YYREEE in the germline V gene (reference sequence). The CDR3 loop spans 15 amino acids. The CDR3: CASSIGTANTGELFF. The CDR3 coding sequence is TGTGCCAGCAGCATCGGGACAGCGAACACCGGGGAGCTGTTTTTT.

The genes are TRBV18 and TRBJ2-1; TRBD2 matches 7 bases. Unmatched junction bases numbered 12, after V lost 3 bases and J lost 7 bases. Germline V gene sequence: CDR1 KGHSH, CDR2 LQKENI. The CDR3 consists of 16 residues. The CDR3 nucleotides are TGTGCCAGCTCACCCAGGTCGAGCGGGAATGGGAATGAGCAGTTCTTC. This encodes CASSPRSSGNGNEQFF.

The rearrangement joins TRBV10-3 to TRBJ2-7, with TRBD1 as a possible D gene (6 bases). Germline CDR1 ENHRY, CDR2 SYGVKD. There are 16 residues in the CDR3. Between the trimmed V and J ends, which lost 4 bases and 0 bases, there was a span of 16 bases. DNA for the CDR3: TGTGCCATCAGTGGTGGGGACACAAGAAGCTCCTACGAGCAGTACTTC. Translation gives CAISGGDTRSSYEQYF.

This clone has just one count. The chain is built from TRBV4-1 and TRBJ2-3; 11 bases line up with TRBD2. This CDR3 is built from 17 residues. Looked up from germline, CDR1 is MGHRA and CDR2 is YSYEKL. J was trimmed by 3 bases and V by 0 bases; bases with no gene match: 5. CDR3 bases: TGCGCCAGCAGCCAAGAACTAGCGGGAGCAGGGACAGATACGCAGTATTTT. Its protein is CASSQELAGAGTDTQYF.

The rearrangement links TRBV19 to TRBJ2-2; 10 positions match TRBD1. V dropped 5 bases and J dropped 6; count of bases not matched to a gene: 3. Germline CDR1 is LNHDA and CDR2 is SQIVND (reference sequence). This CDR3 region has 14 residues. The CDR3 region has the DNA TGTGCCAGTAGTCTCGGACAGGGGGCCGGGGAGCTGTTTTTT. This gives the protein CASSLGQGAGELFF.

CDR3 region: CASSTGQSGANVLTF. In DNA, the CDR3 is TGCGCCAGCAGCACTGGACAGTCTGGGGCCAACGTCCTGACTTTC. The chain has TRBV5-1 and TRBJ2-6, with D perhaps matching TRBD1 (6 bases). Germline lookup yields CDR1 SGHRS and CDR2 YFSETQ. Trimming cost V 4 bases and J 1 base, with 9 bases left between them. The CDR3 covers 15 residues.

The table lists this clone with a count of one. The chain links TRBV7-9 to TRBJ1-1, with D maybe TRBD1 (5 bases). V was clipped by 6 bases and J by 6 bases, with 17 bases between them. CDR3 length: 14 amino acids. The V gene's germline CDR1 is SEHNR and CDR2 FQNEAQ (reference sequence). In DNA, the CDR3 is TGTGCCAGCAGTTACAGGTGGGGGGTGGCTGAAGCTTTCTTT. Its protein product is CASSYRWGVAEAFF.

This clone was observed a few times. The chain is built from TRBV29-1 and TRBJ2-5; D is ambiguous. Trimming removed 5 bases from V and 5 bases from J, with 12 bases in between. The germline V gene has CDR1 SQVTM and CDR2 ANQGSEA. This CDR3 spans 12 amino acids. The CDR3 DNA follows: TGCAGCGTTAGTCCAGATACGGAGACCCAGTACTTC. Translation: CSVSPDTETQYF.

The chain has TRBV18 and TRBJ2-7, with D tentatively TRBD1 (7 bases). The V end was cut by 3 bases, the J end by 0 bases, with 12 bases between. The CDR3 extends over 15 amino acids. In germline, CDR1 is KGHSH, CDR2 LQKENI. In nucleotides, the CDR3 is TGTGCCAGCTCACCGGGGCAGGGGGGCTCCTACGAGCAGTACTTC. Its translation is CASSPGQGGSYEQYF.

V is TRBV11-2 and J is TRBJ1-1; a weak D match, TRBD1 (5 bases). Trimming removed 4 bases at V and 0 bases at J, with 9 bases between. CDR3 length: 14 amino acids. The germline CDR1 and CDR2 sequences are SGHAT and FQNNGV. In nucleotides, the CDR3 is TGTGCCAGCAGCTCGGGGGTTATGAACACTGAAGCTTTCTTT. Translating it yields CASSSGVMNTEAFF. Looking up the rest from reference TRBV11-2 and TRBJ1-1 gives the full variable domain: EAGVAQSPRYKIIEKRQSVAFWCNPISGHATLYWYQQILGQGPKLLIQFQNNGVVDDSQLPKDRFSAERLKGVDSTLKIQPAKLEDSAVYLCASSSGVMNTEAFFGQGTRLTVV.

The V and J genes are TRBV24-1 and TRBJ2-7, with 10 bases matching TRBD1. This CDR3 comprises 15 residues. CDR1 is KGHDR and CDR2 is SFDVKD in the germline V gene. Trimming took 4 bases from V and 6 from J; bases not matched to a gene: 8. Written as DNA, the CDR3 is TGTGCCACCAGTGAGTGGTGGGACAGGGGTTTCGAGCAGTACTTC. Translation gives CATSEWWDRGFEQYF.

This clone was found a few times. The chain uses TRBV19 and TRBJ2-7, with TRBD1 matching over 8 bases. CDR1 and CDR2 (germline): LNHDA, SQIVND (reference sequence). V lost 5 bases, J lost 3 bases, and 15 bases stayed unmatched. The CDR3 totals 17 residues. As DNA, the CDR3 is TGTGCCAGTAGTCTCGCGTTTCAGGGGGCGGCGATCTACGAGCAGTACTTC. This encodes CASSLAFQGAAIYEQYF.

The V gene is TRBV9, the J gene TRBJ2-1, with 7 bases identical to TRBD2. Unmatched junction bases numbered 25, after V lost 0 bases and J lost 4 bases. This CDR3 is 22 amino acids long. CDR1 is SGDLS, CDR2 YYNGEE, per germline. CDR3 region: CASSVATPVGRGRTNLYNEQFF. The CDR3 DNA reads TGTGCCAGCAGCGTAGCTACCCCTGTTGGGCGGGGGAGAACGAACTTATACAATGAGCAGTTCTTC.

The genes are TRBV7-9 and TRBJ2-5, with 7 bases identical to TRBD2. CDR3 size: 15 residues. CDR1 and CDR2 from the germline V gene are SEHNR and FQNEAQ (reference sequence). Trimming took 1 base from V and 2 from J; bases not matched to a gene: 4. The CDR3 sequence: CASSLVSSGQETQYF. The CDR3 region has the DNA TGTGCCAGCAGCTTAGTTTCTAGCGGTCAAGAGACCCAGTACTTC.

The rearrangement joins TRBV5-6 to TRBJ2-5, with 7 bases that match TRBD2. Germline V CDR1 and CDR2: SGHDT, YYEEEE. CDR3 size: 14 residues. The V and J ends lost 1 base and 1 base, in that order; junction bases with no gene match: 1. The CDR3: CASSLRGVQETQYF. The CDR3 nucleotides read TGTGCCAGCAGCTTGCGGGGGGTCCAAGAGACCCAGTACTTC.

The J gene is TRBJ1-1, the V gene TRBV2, with 8 bases matching TRBD1. Germline V gene data show CDR1 as SNHLY and CDR2 as FYNNEI. V lost 6 bases and J lost 4; bases outside the gene matches: 7. The CDR3 is made up of 14 amino acids. CDR3: CASSDGTGGTEAFF. The CDR3, as DNA: TGTGCCAGCAGCGATGGGACAGGTGGCACTGAAGCTTTCTTT.

This sequence joins TRBV30 and TRBJ2-3; perhaps TRBD2 as D (6 bases). The V end was cut by 1 base, the J end by 5 bases, with 7 bases between. There are 12 residues in the CDR3. The germline V gene has CDR1 GTSNPN and CDR2 SVGIG (reference sequence). The CDR3 DNA follows: TGTGCCTGGAGTGGAGCGGGAGATACGCAGTATTTT. Residues: CAWSGAGDTQYF.